Listed here is a single TCR beta chain. The sample originates from a study of T cell responses to AZD1222 COVID-19 vaccine. Profiling relied on immunoSEQ multiplex PCR, and the TCRdb table lists in-frame clones only, not all of them. The sample consists of 110,000 to 150,000 clones, nearly 95% of them appearing once. The origin of this receptor is an adult in good health. The sequenced sample was peripheral blood, obtained on day 0 of AZD1222 vaccination.

CDR3 sequence: CASSRRQNNQPQHF. CDR3 DNA: TGTGCCAGCAGTCGTCGACAGAACAATCAGCCCCAGCATTTT. The chain employs TRBV6-6 and TRBJ1-5; D perhaps matches TRBD1 (5 bases). This CDR3 is 14 amino acids long. Germline V gene sequence: CDR1 MNHNY, CDR2 SVGAGI (reference sequence). Trimming removed 5 bases from V and 3 bases from J, with 11 bases in between.